Each of the 12 T cell receptor beta chains below was sequenced from the same sample in a study of cytomegalovirus exposure and HLA in healthy donors. The PCR contained 60 Vbeta and 13 Jbeta primers. Clones were sequenced by immunoSEQ multiplex PCR, and TCRdb holds only the in-frame ones, with some missing. This table holds approximately 210,000 clones, roughly four fifths found once. The source material was PBMCs. The origin of the receptors is a woman younger than 45 in good health and CMV-seropositive.

The chain has TRBV30 and TRBJ1-1; 10 bases match TRBD1. The germline V gene has CDR1 GTSNPN and CDR2 SVGIG (reference sequence). The CDR3 is made up of 13 amino acids. V lost 5 bases to trimming and J lost 2 bases; unmatched junction nucleotides: 2. DNA of the CDR3: TGTGCCTGGCGGACAGGGGGTAACACTGAAGCTTTCTTT. Its protein is CAWRTGGNTEAFF.

The genes are TRBV2 and TRBJ2-5; TRBD1 is a possible D gene (5 bases). With the DNA end fitting TRBJ2-7 better, the J assignment may be wrong. CDR1 and CDR2 from the germline V gene are SNHLY and FYNNEI. CDR3 length: 14 residues. The CDR3 region is CASSERQLFYEQYF. CDR3 coding DNA: TGTGCCAGCAGTGAACGACAGCTATTCTACGAGCAGTACTTC.

The CDR3 loop is CASSRLSGSWYEQFF. CDR3 sequence (DNA): TGTGCCAGCAGTCGCCTTAGCGGGAGTTGGTATGAGCAGTTCTTC. The rearrangement links TRBV6-5 to TRBJ2-1; 9 nucleotides line up with TRBD2. There are 15 residues in the CDR3. V lost 5 bases to trimming and J lost 8 bases; unmatched junction nucleotides: 10. CDR1 is MNHEY and CDR2 is SVGAGI in the germline V gene.

The chain uses TRBV6-1 and TRBJ1-2; tentatively, D is TRBD1 (5 bases). Germline lookup yields CDR1 MNHNS and CDR2 SASEGT. This CDR3 has 14 residues. V lost 4 bases, J lost 8 bases, and 17 bases lay in between. The CDR3 spells CASSGAVQGGGYTF. The DNA of the CDR3 is TGTGCCAGCAGTGGAGCAGTTCAGGGAGGGGGCTACACCTTC.

This chain links TRBV2 with TRBJ1-5; D is perhaps TRBD1 (6 bases). This CDR3 has 15 amino acids. V dropped 4 bases and J dropped 7 bases, with 17 bases sitting between them. CDR1 and CDR2 (germline): SNHLY, FYNNEI. The CDR3 spells CASSVGGGLGQPQHF. The CDR3 coding sequence is TGTGCCAGCAGTGTGGGCGGGGGGCTGGGGCAGCCCCAGCATTTT.

The chain couples TRBV29-1 to TRBJ1-2, with TRBD1 as a possible D gene (6 bases). V was shortened by 6 bases and J by 3 bases, with 17 bases between the two germline ends. Germline-derived CDR1 and CDR2 are SQVTM and ANQGSEA. There are 14 residues in the CDR3. CDR3 DNA sequence: TGCAGCGTGGGGGCTGGCAGGGGTGACTATGGCTACACCTTC. Translation: CSVGAGRGDYGYTF. The full variable domain, with the rest looked up from reference TRBV29-1 and TRBJ1-2, is SAVISQKPSRDICQRGTSLTIQCQVDSQVTMMFWYRQQPGQSLTLIATANQGSEATYESGFVIDKFPISRPNLTFSTLTVSNMSPEDSSIYLCSVGAGRGDYGYTFGSGTRLTVV.

The rearrangement joins TRBV28 to TRBJ2-2, with 9 positions matching TRBD1. The CDR3 length is 15 residues. The germline V gene has CDR1 MDHEN and CDR2 SYDVKM. Trimming at V came to 5 bases and at J to 4 bases, leaving 5 bases not matched to a gene. CDR3: CASSGGTGPTGELFF. In DNA, the CDR3 is TGTGCCAGCAGTGGGGGGACAGGGCCCACCGGGGAGCTGTTTTTT.

V is TRBV7-2 and J is TRBJ2-3, with TRBD2 as a possible D gene (5 bases). Germline CDR1 is SGHTA and CDR2 is FQGNSA. The CDR3 has 14 residues. V gave up 1 base and J gave up 4 bases, with 9 bases separating them. CDR3 sequence: CASSLGEFADTQYF. CDR3 DNA sequence: TGTGCCAGCAGCTTAGGGGAGTTCGCAGATACGCAGTATTTT.

The rearrangement links TRBV29-1 to TRBJ1-1; D might be TRBD1 (5 bases). The CDR3 has 10 amino acids. Trimming took 4 bases from V and 9 from J, leaving 9 bases between them. Looked up from germline, CDR1 is SQVTM and CDR2 is ANQGSEA. CDR3 residues: CSVGAGKAFF. Here the CDR3 DNA reads TGCAGCGTTGGGGCAGGGAAAGCTTTCTTT.

This clone was found a few times. J is TRBJ2-7 and V is TRBV6-6, with 7 bases identical to TRBD1. J was trimmed by 6 bases and V by 2 bases; bases with no gene match: 4. CDR1 and CDR2 from the germline V gene are MNHNY and SVGAGI (reference sequence). The CDR3 is 13 amino acids. The CDR3 reads CASSYPGTVEQYF. Written as DNA, the CDR3 is TGTGCCAGCAGTTACCCGGGGACAGTCGAGCAGTACTTC.

This clone was detected only once. V usage is TRBV19 and J usage is TRBJ1-3, with D unresolved. CDR1 and CDR2 (germline): LNHDA, SQIVND (reference sequence). Deletions cut 4 bases from V and 4 bases from J, with 11 bases between. The CDR3 length is 14 residues. The CDR3 spells CASSTGRFGNTIYF. DNA of the CDR3: TGTGCCAGTAGTACAGGCCGATTCGGAAACACCATATATTTT.

This rearrangement joins TRBV19 to TRBJ2-7, with 10 bases lining up with TRBD1. Losses at the gene ends were 4 bases for V and 3 bases for J; bases not matched to a gene: 6. This CDR3 spans 15 amino acids. The germline CDR1 and CDR2 sequences are LNHDA and SQIVND (reference sequence). The CDR3 nucleotides are TGTGCCAGTAGTAAAAGGGGGACAGGGGTCTACGAGCAGTACTTC. Its translation: CASSKRGTGVYEQYF. The full variable domain, its missing parts supplied by reference TRBV19 and TRBJ2-7, is DGGITQSPKYLFRKEGQNVTLSCEQNLNHDAMYWYRQDPGQGLRLIYYSQIVNDFQKGDIAEGYSVSREKKESFPLTVTSAQKNPTAFYLCASSKRGTGVYEQYFGPGTRLTVT.